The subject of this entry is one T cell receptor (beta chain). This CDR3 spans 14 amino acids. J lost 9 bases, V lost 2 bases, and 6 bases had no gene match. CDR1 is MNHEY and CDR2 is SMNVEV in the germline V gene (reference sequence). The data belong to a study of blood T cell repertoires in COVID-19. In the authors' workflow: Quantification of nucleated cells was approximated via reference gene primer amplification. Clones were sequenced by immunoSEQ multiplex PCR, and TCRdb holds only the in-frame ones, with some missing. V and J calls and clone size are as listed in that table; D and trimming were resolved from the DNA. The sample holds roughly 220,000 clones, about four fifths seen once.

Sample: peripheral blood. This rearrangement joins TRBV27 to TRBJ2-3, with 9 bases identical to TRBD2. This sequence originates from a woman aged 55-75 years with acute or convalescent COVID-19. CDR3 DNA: TGTGCCAGCAGTTTAAGGGTAGCGGGGGTCACGCAGTATTTT. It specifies CASSLRVAGVTQYF.